The rows below give T cell receptor beta chains drawn from one sample of a study of beta chain features in type 1 diabetes. Data came from immunoSEQ multiplex PCR; TCRdb stores just in-frame clones and leaves some out. The sample consists of 150,000 to 190,000 clones, approximately 10% of them appearing once. Sequencing used central memory CD4+ T cells from blood. The receptors were sampled from a young man with type 1 diabetes. Both conserved end residues are part of each CDR3. D genes are given only for firm matches. Clone size is given for some rows only: seen once, a few or many times, or a class if the clone is expanded.

d_gene	v_gene	j_gene	abundance	CDR3nt	CDR3aa
TRBD2	TRBV19	TRBJ2-1	NA	TGTGCCAGTAGTGCTAGCGGGGCCACCTACAATGAGCAGTTCTTC	CASSASGATYNEQFF
TRBD1	TRBV10-3	TRBJ2-7	few	TGTGCCATCAGTGAGGGACAGGGTGCGACCTACGAGCAGTACTTC	CAISEGQGATYEQYF
NA	TRBV1	TRBJ2-5	NA	TGCACCAGCAGCCGGAACGGGGGAGCGGGAGGGCCGAGGACCCAGTACTTC	CTSSRNGGAGGPRTQYF
NA	TRBV19	TRBJ2-3	NA	TGTGCCAGTAGTTTTGACTTAGCGGATACGCAGTATTTT	CASSFDLADTQYF
NA	TRBV5-6	TRBJ2-1	NA	TGTGCCAGCAGCTTGGGGTCAGGGATTACTACCATTGAGCAGTTCTTC	CASSLGSGITTIEQFF
TRBD2	TRBV25-1	TRBJ2-2	NA	TGTGCCTCTCGACTAGCGGGAGGGGGGGTGAACACCGGGGAGCTGTTTTTT	CASRLAGGGVNTGELFF
TRBD1	TRBV29-1	TRBJ1-1	few	TGCAGCGTCCAGGGGGTCGCGAACACTGAAGCTTTCTTT	CSVQGVANTEAFF
TRBD1	TRBV28	TRBJ2-1	NA	TGTGCCAGCAGTTTTTCTGGACAGGGACGCTACAATGAGCAGTTCTTC	CASSFSGQGRYNEQFF
TRBD1	TRBV28	TRBJ1-2	NA	TGTGCCAGCCGTCGACAGGGGGCTTCGGATGGCTACACCTTC	CASRRQGASDGYTF
NA	TRBV7-3	TRBJ2-1	few	TGTGCCAGCAGCTTATCTGTCAGGGAGGATGAGCAGTTCTTC	CASSLSVREDEQFF
NA	TRBV2	TRBJ2-3	few	TGTGCCAGCAGCCTAACAGATACGCAGTATTTT	CASSLTDTQYF
TRBD1	TRBV29-1	TRBJ2-7	NA	TGCAGCGTTGATCTCCCAGGGGGCGAGCAGTACTTC	CSVDLPGGEQYF
TRBD1	TRBV4-2	TRBJ2-7	NA	TGTGCCAGCAGCCAGGTGACAGGGCCTTACGAGCAGTACTTC	CASSQVTGPYEQYF
TRBD1	TRBV4-2	TRBJ2-5	few	TGTGCCAGCAGCCAACCACAGGGGGCTGAGACCCAGTACTTC	CASSQPQGAETQYF
TRBD2	TRBV4-2	TRBJ2-3	NA	TGTGCCAGCAGCCCAGCGGGAGGGAATACGCAGTATTTT	CASSPAGGNTQYF
TRBD1	TRBV28	TRBJ1-1	NA	TGTGCCAGCAGTTCGGGACAGCCGAACACTGAAGCTTTCTTT	CASSSGQPNTEAFF
TRBD2	TRBV7-2	TRBJ2-1	NA	TGTGCCAGCAGCTCCGGGACTAGCTTCTTCTTC	CASSSGTSFFF
NA	TRBV5-1	TRBJ2-1	NA	TGCGCCAGCAGCTTGGCCGACAGCTCCTACAATGAGCAGTTCTTC	CASSLADSSYNEQFF
NA	TRBV7-2	TRBJ2-1	NA	TGTGCCAGCAGCCAAAGACAGAGCTCCTACAATGAGCAGTTCTTC	CASSQRQSSYNEQFF
TRBD2	TRBV2	TRBJ2-1	few	TGTGCCAGCAGTGATCCCGGGACTAGCGGGAGGGCCAATCACTACAATGAGCAGTTCTTC	CASSDPGTSGRANHYNEQFF
TRBD1	TRBV7-8	TRBJ2-7	NA	TGTGCCAGCAGCCTTAACAGGGGAGCTCTTTACGAGCAGTACTTC	CASSLNRGALYEQYF
TRBD1	TRBV27	TRBJ2-7	NA	TGTGCCAGCAGTCGCCCCGCAGGGGGCGGCGAGCAGTACTTC	CASSRPAGGGEQYF